This TCR beta chain is from a study of blood T cell repertoires in COVID-19. Study context: PBMCs, B-cell-depleted T cells, or T cells were the source of the cDNA or gDNA that made up the material.

In the study's own analysis: Amplification from reference gene primers served as the basis for estimated nucleated cell counts. Sequencing was performed with immunoSEQ multiplex PCR; in TCRdb, only in-frame clones are kept and a portion is missing. V, J and clone size were drawn from that table, and D and trimming were deduced from the DNA. The sample consists of fewer than 250,000 clones, about 83% of them appearing once. J was trimmed by 5 bases and V by 6 bases; bases with no gene match: 7. Germline lookup yields CDR1 MNHEY and CDR2 SVGAGI. The CDR3 spans 13 residues. This clonotype originated in a human donor in a cohort sampled during active COVID-19. Sequenced material: peripheral blood. The J gene is TRBJ2-7, the V gene TRBV6-5, with 7 bases aligning to TRBD1. The CDR3 spells CASRGNRGHEQYF. DNA for the CDR3: TGTGCCAGCAGGGGAAACAGGGGCCACGAGCAGTACTTC.